This record covers a single T cell receptor beta chain. Antigen specificity is unknown. The sample is drawn from a study of Tregs in tolerant kidney transplant recipients. Study-wide points: Activated donor B cell expansion appeared to reveal the most relevant donor-specific TCRbeta repertoire. Biological reproducibility was not directly addressed, but technical replication error appeared minimal.

Thawed PBMCs were FACS-sorted into unstimulated CD4+CD25+CD127- regulatory T cells, CD4+CD25- non-regulatory cells, CD4 and CD8 cells. Germline trimming cut 5 bases from V and 6 bases from J; bases unmatched to any gene: 10. The CDR3 consists of 15 residues. Germline values: CDR1 LNHDA, CDR2 SQIVND (reference sequence). Some clones are missing from TCRdb's copy, which holds only in-frame ones; the method was immunoSEQ multiplex PCR. Of about 240,000 clones in the sample, more than 65% were seen once. This TCR came from a human donor in good health. This chain connects TRBV19 to TRBJ1-2, with TRBD1 identical over 9 bases. Sequencing input: CD4+ T cells from blood. The DNA of the CDR3 is TGTGCCAGTAGTGTCTGGGACAGGGAAGGGAATGGCTACACCTTC. Translated, it gives CASSVWDREGNGYTF.